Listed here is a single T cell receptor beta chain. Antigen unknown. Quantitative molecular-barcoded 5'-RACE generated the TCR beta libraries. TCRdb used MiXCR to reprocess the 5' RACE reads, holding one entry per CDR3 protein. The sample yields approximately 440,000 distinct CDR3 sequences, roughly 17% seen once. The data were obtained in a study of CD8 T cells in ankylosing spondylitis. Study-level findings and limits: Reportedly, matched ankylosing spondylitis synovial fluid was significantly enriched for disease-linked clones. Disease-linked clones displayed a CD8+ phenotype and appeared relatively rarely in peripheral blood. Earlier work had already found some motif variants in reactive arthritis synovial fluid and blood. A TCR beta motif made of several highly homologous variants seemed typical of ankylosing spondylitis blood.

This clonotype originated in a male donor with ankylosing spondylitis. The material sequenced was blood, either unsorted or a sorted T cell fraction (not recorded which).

CDR3 sequence: CASSDVVGTGLSYGYTF. CDR3 bases: TGCGCCAGCAGTGATGTGGTTGGGACAGGGCTGAGCTATGGCTACACCTTC. The chain couples TRBV10-2 to TRBJ1-2; 9 nucleotides agree with TRBD1. CDR3 size: 17 residues. After removal of 3 bases from V and 4 bases from J, the junction contained 12 bases not matched to a gene. Looked up from germline, CDR1 is WSHSY and CDR2 is SAAADI.